This T cell receptor beta chain was sequenced during a study of blood T cells in healthy people across ages. Primers used in a second PCR of roughly 7 to 12 cycles were a sample-barcoded 5' primer and a J-beta primer mix. TCRdb ran MiXCR on the 5' RACE reads and lists one entry per CDR3 protein. The table shows about 570,000 distinct CDR3 sequences, with about 25% occurring only once. The CDR3 loop spans 14 amino acids. Germline V gives CDR1 DFQATT, CDR2 SNEGSKA (reference sequence). Trimming stripped 3 bases from V and 2 bases from J, with 13 bases between. This clonotype appeared a few times. The sequence derives from a woman in her 70s in good health. What was sequenced was blood. This sequence joins TRBV20-1 and TRBJ1-1; no clear D. The CDR3 reads CSARPARPNTEAFF. The CDR3 DNA is TGCAGTGCTAGGCCTGCCAGGCCAAACACTGAAGCTTTCTTT.